This T cell receptor beta chain was captured in a study of CD8 T cells in Susac syndrome. From blood CD8+ and CD4+ T cells, the TCR beta chain was sequenced. Negative isolation was applied to CD8+ and CD4+ T cells, and FACS enrichment was applied to TEMRA cells. In the case of this clonotype: Antigen specificity is unknown.

From germline, CDR1 is SGHRS and CDR2 YFSETQ. Trimming stripped 0 bases from V and 6 bases from J, with 9 bases between. CDR3 length: 13 residues. The RNA input was about 0.5 to 1 ug, and it was reverse transcribed with random hexamers. MiXCR was run by TCRdb on the immunoSEQ multiplex PCR reads, yielding one entry per CDR3 protein. This table has about 160,000 distinct CDR3 sequences, about 93% appearing once. Study-level points and caveats: The study recognized that the number of individuals in its TCR sequencing and HLA analysis was relatively small.

The sample taken for sequencing was CD4+ T cells from PBMCs. This clonotype was sampled from a human donor in good health. The chain employs TRBV5-1 and TRBJ1-2, with D uncertain. This CDR3 is CASSLAPEDGYTF. The CDR3 nucleotides are TGCGCCAGCAGCTTGGCCCCAGAAGATGGCTACACCTTC. The variable domain in full, completed from reference TRBV5-1 and TRBJ1-2, reads KAGVTQTPRYLIKTRGQQVTLSCSPISGHRSVSWYQQTPGQGLQFLFEYFSETQRNKGNFPGRFSGRQFSNSRSEMNVSTLELGDSALYLCASSLAPEDGYTFGSGTRLTVV.